This T cell receptor (beta chain) was retrieved from a study of shared clonotypes between healthy human individuals. Study results and limitations: The authors expected sequencing depth to affect clonotype sharing among donors. Apart from blood, nothing was sampled; tissue repertoires likely differ.

The assay was immunoSEQ multiplex PCR, and TCRdb's table has in-frame clones only and misses some. The sample records roughly 1,100,000 clones, 75% being singletons. With 3 bases removed from V and 9 bases from J, the gap between germline ends came to 11 bases. The CDR3 has 12 amino acids. CDR1 and CDR2 from the germline V gene are MDHEN and SYDVKM. Turning to this clone: What it binds is unknown.

All donors qualified as healthy HIV-negative adults and had experienced no recent acute infections or vaccinations. Sequenced sample: memory CD4+ T cells sorted from blood. Subset described: CD45RA-negative fraction. This receptor was taken from a man younger than 30 in good health. This chain joins TRBV28 and TRBJ1-1, with D hard to call. This CDR3 is CASSLSQSKAFF. The CDR3 nucleotides read TGTGCCAGCAGTTTGTCCCAGAGCAAAGCTTTCTTT.